Listed here are 25 T cell receptor beta chains from one sample, sequenced in a study of T cell responses to AZD1222 COVID-19 vaccine. The assay was immunoSEQ multiplex PCR, and TCRdb's table has in-frame clones only and misses some. The table includes around 95,000 clones, roughly 90% detected once. The sample consisted of peripheral blood, taken on day 0 of AZD1222 vaccination. These receptors all stem from an adult in good health.

This chain links TRBV2 with TRBJ2-1; the match to TRBD2 covers 9 bases. V lost 8 bases and J lost 13; bases outside the gene matches: 18. The length of the CDR3 is 15 residues. Per the germline V gene, CDR1 is SNHLY and CDR2 is FYNNEI. CDR3: CASGTGTSPSLEQFF. The CDR3 DNA reads as TGTGCCAGCGGTACCGGGACTAGCCCCTCGCTGGAACAGTTCTTC.

DNA for the CDR3: TGTGCCAGCAGCTTAGCTGGGACAGGGGGATACGAGCAGTACTTC. This sequence encodes CASSLAGTGGYEQYF. V gene TRBV7-2 combines with J gene TRBJ2-7; TRBD1 matches at 11 bases. The CDR3 length is 15 residues. V lost 0 bases and J lost 4; bases outside the gene matches: 2. CDR1 is SGHTA, CDR2 FQGNSA, per germline.

The chain uses TRBV6-6 and TRBJ1-2; 10 bases are a match to TRBD1. Germline V lookup: CDR1 MNHNY, CDR2 SVGAGI (reference sequence). Trimming at V came to 6 bases and at J to 7 bases, leaving 14 bases not matched to a gene. The CDR3 spans 16 residues. CDR3 DNA sequence: TGTGCCAGCAGACCCGACAGGGGGCGTCGGGTCTCTGGCTACACCTTC. It is translated as CASRPDRGRRVSGYTF.

This clone has only a few counts. CDR3 sequence (DNA): TGTGCCAGCAGCTTGGCCAGGGTGGATGGCTACACCTTC. Translated, it gives CASSLARVDGYTF. The rearrangement joins TRBV5-8 to TRBJ1-2; the D gene is possibly TRBD1 (5 bases). V was cut by 0 bases and J by 6 bases, with 9 bases left in between. The CDR3 extends over 13 amino acids. Germline V lookup: CDR1 SGHTS, CDR2 YDEGEE.

V is TRBV7-3 and J is TRBJ2-2; tentatively, D is TRBD2 (6 bases). The length of the CDR3 is 16 residues. CDR1 and CDR2 (germline): SGHTA, FQGTGA. The V gene lost 4 bases and the J gene lost 1 base, with 13 bases spanning the gap. This CDR3 is CASSSSGLMNTGELFF. The CDR3 DNA sequence: TGTGCCAGCAGCTCATCGGGACTGATGAACACCGGGGAGCTGTTTTTT.

The J gene is TRBJ1-4, the V gene TRBV9; 7 nucleotides match TRBD1. In germline, CDR1 is SGDLS, CDR2 YYNGEE. This CDR3 region has 15 residues. Trimming at V came to 4 bases and at J to 7 bases, leaving 10 bases not matched to a gene. The CDR3 region has the DNA TGTGCCAGCAGCCCAGAAGGGGGCTCGGGTGAAAAACTGTTTTTT. It is translated as CASSPEGGSGEKLFF.

This clone was recorded a few times. V usage is TRBV24-1 and J usage is TRBJ2-7; 11 positions agree with TRBD1. The V segment lost 3 bases and the J segment 6 bases; nucleotides outside the gene matches: 12. Germline values: CDR1 KGHDR, CDR2 SFDVKD. The CDR3 consists of 17 residues. Written as DNA, the CDR3 is TGTGCCACCAGTGATCCCTCGGGAGGACAGGGGGCTGGCGAGCAGTACTTC. This encodes CATSDPSGGQGAGEQYF.

The rearrangement uses TRBV9 and TRBJ2-7, with TRBD2 matching over 13 bases. The length of the CDR3 is 15 residues. The V and J ends lost 4 bases and 2 bases, in that order; junction bases with no gene match: 3. The germline CDR1 and CDR2 sequences are SGDLS and YYNGEE. CDR3 DNA: TGTGCCAGCAGCACAACTAGCGGGAGGGCCTACGAGCAGTACTTC. This translates into CASSTTSGRAYEQYF.

This clone was seen just once. The CDR3 nucleotides read TGTGCCAGTAGTATATCGTTTGCCAATGAGCAGTTCTTC. This gives the protein CASSISFANEQFF. The chain joins TRBV19 to TRBJ2-1; D is unresolved. This CDR3 spans 13 amino acids. The V gene lost 2 bases and the J gene lost 6 bases, with 8 bases spanning the gap. Germline V CDR1 and CDR2: LNHDA, SQIVND (reference sequence).

The chain recombines TRBV19 with TRBJ2-2, with 8 bases identical to TRBD1. The CDR3 is 14 amino acids. Germline trimming cut 7 bases from V and 4 bases from J; bases unmatched to any gene: 5. The germline gives CDR1 LNHDA, CDR2 SQIVND (reference sequence). The CDR3 region is CASKQGVPTGELFF. The CDR3 coding sequence is TGTGCCAGTAAACAGGGGGTTCCCACCGGGGAGCTGTTTTTT. Based on the CDR3 plus reference TRBV19 and TRBJ2-2, the full variable domain is DGGITQSPKYLFRKEGQNVTLSCEQNLNHDAMYWYRQDPGQGLRLIYYSQIVNDFQKGDIAEGYSVSREKKESFPLTVTSAQKNPTAFYLCASKQGVPTGELFFGEGSRLTVL.

The chain links TRBV7-3 to TRBJ2-7; TRBD1 matches at 9 bases. Losses at the gene ends were 2 bases for V and 4 bases for J; bases not matched to a gene: 3. CDR3 length equals 14 residues. The germline V gene encodes CDR1 SGHTA and CDR2 FQGTGA. DNA of the CDR3: TGTGCCAGCAGCTTAGGGACAGGGCTATACGAGCAGTACTTC. Translated, it gives CASSLGTGLYEQYF.

The chain joins TRBV2 to TRBJ2-1, with 11 bases identical to TRBD2. The germline V gene encodes CDR1 SNHLY and CDR2 FYNNEI. V shed 3 bases, J shed 7 bases, and the junction held 5 bases outside the gene matches. The CDR3 runs to 15 residues. CDR3 in amino acids: CASSEASGRLNEQFF. DNA of the CDR3: TGTGCCAGCAGTGAGGCTAGCGGGAGGTTAAATGAGCAGTTCTTC. The full variable domain, with the rest looked up from reference TRBV2 and TRBJ2-1, is EPEVTQTPSHQVTQMGQEVILRCVPISNHLYFYWYRQILGQKVEFLVSFYNNEISEKSEIFDDQFSVERPDGSNFTLKIRSTKLEDSAMYFCASSEASGRLNEQFFGPGTRLTVL.

This clone was seen once. The chain uses TRBV5-5 and TRBJ2-5, with 9 positions matching TRBD1. CDR1 and CDR2 from the germline V gene are SGHKS and YYEKEE (reference sequence). CDR3 length: 15 residues. V shed 6 bases and J 1 base; nucleotides not matched to a gene: 7. Written as DNA, the CDR3 is TGTGCCAGCACCACACAGGGGGCCGCCCAAGAGACCCAGTACTTC. Amino acids: CASTTQGAAQETQYF.

The V and J genes are TRBV28 and TRBJ1-2; D uncertain. CDR1 and CDR2 from the germline V gene are MDHEN and SYDVKM. This CDR3 contains 12 residues. V was cut by 3 bases and J by 7 bases, with 9 bases left in between. As DNA, the CDR3 is TGTGCCAGCAGTTTTCCAAGGTTTGGCTACACCTTC. It codes for CASSFPRFGYTF.

The CDR3: CASSLSGTLGTEAFF. CDR3 bases: TGTGCCAGCAGCTTGAGTGGGACACTCGGCACTGAAGCTTTCTTT. The chain employs TRBV5-5 and TRBJ1-1; possibly TRBD1 for D (6 bases). The germline V gene has CDR1 SGHKS and CDR2 YYEKEE (reference sequence). CDR3 length: 15 residues. Trimming removed 1 base from V and 4 bases from J, with 14 bases in between.

The V call is TRBV24-1, the J call TRBJ2-1; TRBD2 matches at 13 bases. Unmatched junction bases numbered 8, after V lost 4 bases and J lost 9 bases. Germline V lookup: CDR1 KGHDR, CDR2 SFDVKD. This CDR3 contains 16 residues. The CDR3 DNA reads as TGTGCCACCAGTGACCCCACACTAGCGGGAGGGCCTGAGCAGTTCTTC. Protein sequence: CATSDPTLAGGPEQFF.

This chain links TRBV28 with TRBJ2-3, with 7 bases that match TRBD2. Germline CDR1 reads MDHEN; CDR2 reads SYDVKM. The CDR3 extends over 22 amino acids. Losses at the gene ends were 5 bases for V and 0 bases for J; bases not matched to a gene: 26. CDR3 residues: CASSIRPFNSGGTHLSTDTQYF. The CDR3 region has the DNA TGTGCCAGCAGTATCCGACCCTTCAACTCGGGAGGCACCCACCTAAGCACAGATACGCAGTATTTT.

This clone came up a few times. This chain joins TRBV19 and TRBJ2-5; possible D gene TRBD1, 6 bases. The CDR3 loop spans 15 amino acids. With 2 bases removed from V and 2 bases from J, the gap between germline ends came to 12 bases. Germline lookup yields CDR1 LNHDA and CDR2 SQIVND (reference sequence). CDR3 nucleotides: TGTGCCAGTAGTATAAATCGACAGGCGCAAGAGACCCAGTACTTC. It translates to CASSINRQAQETQYF.

V gene TRBV28 combines with J gene TRBJ1-2; TRBD1 matches 8 bases. Germline V gene sequence: CDR1 MDHEN, CDR2 SYDVKM. There are 14 residues in the CDR3. The trim removed 1 base at V and 6 bases at J, leaving 4 bases unmatched. The CDR3, as DNA: TGTGCCAGCAGTTTATACAGGGGGAAAGATGGCTACACCTTC. Amino acids: CASSLYRGKDGYTF.

This chain connects TRBV5-1 to TRBJ1-5, with D perhaps TRBD1 (5 bases). V was clipped by 7 bases and J by 0 bases, with 20 bases between them. Germline V gene sequence: CDR1 SGHRS, CDR2 YFSETQ. This CDR3 is built from 17 residues. The CDR3 protein is CASGTGRSPDSNQPQHF. The DNA of the CDR3 is TGCGCCAGCGGGACGGGACGGTCCCCCGATAGCAATCAGCCCCAGCATTTT.

V gene TRBV3-1 (or the pseudogene TRBV3-2) combines with J gene TRBJ2-3, with D hard to call. The CDR3 is 15 amino acids. The V gene lost 2 bases and the J gene lost 0 bases, with 9 bases spanning the gap. The germline gives CDR1 LGHDT, CDR2 YNNKEL (reference sequence). Here the CDR3 DNA reads TGTGCCAGCAGCCAAAATATAGGTAGCACAGATACGCAGTATTTT. Translated: CASSQNIGSTDTQYF.

The chain joins TRBV5-1 to TRBJ2-7; possible D gene TRBD1, 6 bases. The CDR3 is made up of 13 amino acids. Trimming pared 0 bases from V and 7 bases from J, leaving 11 bases between. Germline loops: CDR1 SGHRS, CDR2 YFSETQ. CDR3 sequence reads: CASSLGPRGEQYF. The CDR3 DNA follows: TGCGCCAGCAGCTTGGGACCCAGGGGAGAGCAGTACTTC.

This chain connects TRBV5-1 to TRBJ2-1; weak D call: TRBD2 (5 bases). The length of the CDR3 is 14 residues. The germline gives CDR1 SGHRS, CDR2 YFSETQ. The V end lost 0 bases, the J end lost 5 bases, and 9 bases lay between the germline ends. DNA for the CDR3: TGCGCCAGCAGCTTGGTTCGAGGGAACAATGAGCAGTTCTTC. Translating gives CASSLVRGNNEQFF.

The rearrangement uses TRBV11-2 and TRBJ1-1; no clear D. In germline, CDR1 is SGHAT, CDR2 FQNNGV. CDR3 length equals 17 residues. Trimming left V 4 bases short and J 3 bases short, with 21 bases between. CDR3 DNA sequence: TGTGCCAGCAGCTCCCGAACCCCCGGGATTATGGACACTGAAGCTTTCTTT. Translation gives CASSSRTPGIMDTEAFF. Looking up the rest from reference TRBV11-2 and TRBJ1-1 gives the full variable domain: EAGVAQSPRYKIIEKRQSVAFWCNPISGHATLYWYQQILGQGPKLLIQFQNNGVVDDSQLPKDRFSAERLKGVDSTLKIQPAKLEDSAVYLCASSSRTPGIMDTEAFFGQGTRLTVV.

The rearrangement uses TRBV6-6 and TRBJ1-1; D is undetermined. This CDR3 region has 12 residues. V lost 0 bases and J lost 2, with 1 base in between. Germline V gene data show CDR1 as MNHNY and CDR2 as SVGAGI (reference sequence). Written as DNA, the CDR3 is TGTGCCAGCAGTTACTCTAACACTGAAGCTTTCTTT. Residues: CASSYSNTEAFF.